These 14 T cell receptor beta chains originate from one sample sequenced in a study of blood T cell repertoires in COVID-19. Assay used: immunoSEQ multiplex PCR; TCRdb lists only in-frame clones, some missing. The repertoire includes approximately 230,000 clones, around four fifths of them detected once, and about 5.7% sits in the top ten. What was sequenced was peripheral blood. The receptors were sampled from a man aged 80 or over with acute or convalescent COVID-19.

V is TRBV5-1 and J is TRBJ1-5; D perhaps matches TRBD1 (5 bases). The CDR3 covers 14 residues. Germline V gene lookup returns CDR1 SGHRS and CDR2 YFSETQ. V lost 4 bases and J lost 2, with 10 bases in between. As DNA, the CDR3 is TGCGCCAGCAGCCCAGGGTTGGGCAATCAGCCCCAGCATTTT. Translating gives CASSPGLGNQPQHF.

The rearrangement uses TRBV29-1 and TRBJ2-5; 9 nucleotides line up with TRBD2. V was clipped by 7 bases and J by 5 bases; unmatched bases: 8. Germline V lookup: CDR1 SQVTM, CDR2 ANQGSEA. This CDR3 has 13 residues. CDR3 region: CSARGLAVETQYF. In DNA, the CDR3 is TGCAGCGCCCGGGGACTAGCAGTCGAGACCCAGTACTTC.

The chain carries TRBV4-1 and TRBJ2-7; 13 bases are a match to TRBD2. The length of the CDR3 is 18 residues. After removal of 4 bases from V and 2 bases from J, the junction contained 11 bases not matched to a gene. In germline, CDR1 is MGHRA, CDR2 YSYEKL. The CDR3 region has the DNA TGCGCCAGCAGCCTGAGAAGTCCGGGACTAGCGGGGACCTACGAGCAGTACTTC. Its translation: CASSLRSPGLAGTYEQYF.

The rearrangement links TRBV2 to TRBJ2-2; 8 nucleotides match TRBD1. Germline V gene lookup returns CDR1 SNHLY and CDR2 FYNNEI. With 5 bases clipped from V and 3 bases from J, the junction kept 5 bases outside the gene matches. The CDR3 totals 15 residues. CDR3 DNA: TGTGCCAGCAGTTTCGACAGGGGCGACACCGGGGAGCTGTTTTTT. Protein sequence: CASSFDRGDTGELFF.

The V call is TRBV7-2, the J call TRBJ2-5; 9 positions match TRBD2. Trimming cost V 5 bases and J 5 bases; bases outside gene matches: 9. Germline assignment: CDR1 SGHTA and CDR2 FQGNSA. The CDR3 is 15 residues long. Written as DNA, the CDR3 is TGTGCCAGCAGCACCCGCGGGGGGGCCCAGGAGACCCAGTACTTC. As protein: CASSTRGGAQETQYF.

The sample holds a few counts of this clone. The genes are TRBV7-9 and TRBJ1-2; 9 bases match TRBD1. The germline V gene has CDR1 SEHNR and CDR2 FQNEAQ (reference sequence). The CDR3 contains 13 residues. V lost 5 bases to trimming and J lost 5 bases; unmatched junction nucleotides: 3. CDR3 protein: CASSGQGTYGYTF. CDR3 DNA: TGTGCCAGCAGCGGACAGGGGACATATGGCTACACCTTC. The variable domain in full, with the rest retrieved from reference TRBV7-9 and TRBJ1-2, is DTGVSQNPRHKITKRGQNVTFRCDPISEHNRLYWYRQTLGQGPEFLTYFQNEAQLEKSRLLSDRFSAERPKGSFSTLEIQRTEQGDSAMYLCASSGQGTYGYTFGSGTRLTVV.

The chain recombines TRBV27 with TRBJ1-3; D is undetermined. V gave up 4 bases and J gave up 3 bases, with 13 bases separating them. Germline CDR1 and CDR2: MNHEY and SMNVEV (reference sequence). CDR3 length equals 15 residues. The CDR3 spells CASSSRGNLGNTIYF. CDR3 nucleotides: TGTGCCAGCAGTTCCCGAGGGAACCTTGGAAACACCATATATTTT.

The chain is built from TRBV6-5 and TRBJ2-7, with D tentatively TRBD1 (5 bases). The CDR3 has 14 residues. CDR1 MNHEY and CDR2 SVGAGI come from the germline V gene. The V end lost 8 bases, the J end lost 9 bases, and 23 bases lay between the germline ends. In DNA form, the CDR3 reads TGTGCCAGCGGACCCGACAGCGCATCTACGAGGCAGTACTTC. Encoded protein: CASGPDSASTRQYF.

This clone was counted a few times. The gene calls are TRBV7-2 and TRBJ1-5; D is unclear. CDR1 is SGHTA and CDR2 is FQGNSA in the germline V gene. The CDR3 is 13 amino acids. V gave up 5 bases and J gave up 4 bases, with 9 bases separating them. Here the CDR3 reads CASSPRFNQPQHF. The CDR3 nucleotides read TGTGCCAGCAGCCCGCGATTTAATCAGCCCCAGCATTTT.

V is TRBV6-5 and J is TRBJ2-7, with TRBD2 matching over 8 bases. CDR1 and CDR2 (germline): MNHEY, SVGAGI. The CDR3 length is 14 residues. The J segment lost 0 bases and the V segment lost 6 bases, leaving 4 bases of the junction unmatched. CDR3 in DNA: TGTGCCAGCAGGCCGGGACTAGTCTCCTACGAGCAGTACTTC. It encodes CASRPGLVSYEQYF.

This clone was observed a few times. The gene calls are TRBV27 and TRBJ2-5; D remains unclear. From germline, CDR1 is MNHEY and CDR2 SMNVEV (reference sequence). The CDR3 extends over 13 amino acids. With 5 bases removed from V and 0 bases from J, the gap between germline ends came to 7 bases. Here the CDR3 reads CASSPPNQETQYF. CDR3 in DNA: TGTGCCAGCAGTCCGCCTAACCAAGAGACCCAGTACTTC.

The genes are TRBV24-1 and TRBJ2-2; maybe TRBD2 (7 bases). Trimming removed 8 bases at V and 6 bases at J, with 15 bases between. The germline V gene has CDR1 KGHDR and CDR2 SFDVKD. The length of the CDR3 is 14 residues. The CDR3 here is CATKSGGLAGELFF. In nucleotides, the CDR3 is TGTGCCACCAAGTCGGGGGGCCTGGCCGGGGAGCTGTTTTTT.

CDR3 nucleotide sequence: TGCGCCAGCAGCATCCCAGGGGGCGAAGAGACCCAGTACTTC. As protein: CASSIPGGEETQYF. The chain joins TRBV5-1 to TRBJ2-5, with 8 bases lining up with TRBD1. Germline V CDR1 and CDR2: SGHRS, YFSETQ. V lost 4 bases and J lost 3; bases outside the gene matches: 5. The CDR3 covers 14 residues. The variable domain in full, completed from reference TRBV5-1 and TRBJ2-5, reads KAGVTQTPRYLIKTRGQQVTLSCSPISGHRSVSWYQQTPGQGLQFLFEYFSETQRNKGNFPGRFSGRQFSNSRSEMNVSTLELGDSALYLCASSIPGGEETQYFGPGTRLLVL.

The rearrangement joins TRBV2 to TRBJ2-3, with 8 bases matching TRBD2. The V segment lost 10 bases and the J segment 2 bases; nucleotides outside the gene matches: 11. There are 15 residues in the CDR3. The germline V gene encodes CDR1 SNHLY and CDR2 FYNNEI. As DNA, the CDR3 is TGTGCCACTCAAACGCTCGGGGGGGTCACAGATACGCAGTATTTT. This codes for CATQTLGGVTDTQYF.